Below are 6 T cell receptor beta chains sequenced from a single sample in a study of blood T cell repertoires in COVID-19. TCRdb's copy holds only in-frame clones and misses some; the assay was immunoSEQ multiplex PCR. This table has tens of thousands of clones, less than 90% appearing once. Sequences were obtained from peripheral blood. The receptor set was obtained from a human donor in a cohort sampled during active COVID-19.

This clone was counted only a few times. The CDR3 spells CASSIDSTDSNQPQHF. In DNA, the CDR3 is TGTGCCAGTAGTATAGACTCGACAGATAGCAATCAGCCCCAGCATTTT. V gene TRBV19 combines with J gene TRBJ1-5; TRBD1 might be the D (5 bases). Germline CDR1 reads LNHDA; CDR2 reads SQIVND (reference sequence). This CDR3 comprises 16 residues. The V and J ends lost 0 bases and 0 bases respectively, with 9 bases between them.

The sample holds many counts of this clone. For the CDR3, the DNA is TGTGCCAGCAGCTTGGCAGGAGGTTCACCCCTCCACTTT. Amino acid sequence: CASSLAGGSPLHF. The chain carries TRBV11-2 and TRBJ1-6; D gene ambiguous. The germline V gene has CDR1 SGHAT and CDR2 FQNNGV. V was clipped by 3 bases and J by 9 bases, with 9 bases between them. The CDR3 is 13 amino acids.

The sample holds a few counts of this clone. The gene calls are TRBV4-2 and TRBJ2-3, with 8 bases that match TRBD2. The CDR3 runs 15 residues. CDR1 LGHNA and CDR2 YNFKEQ come from the germline V gene. V was clipped by 3 bases and J by 2 bases; unmatched bases: 4. The CDR3 protein is CASSQAGGNTDTQYF. CDR3 in DNA: TGTGCCAGCAGCCAGGCGGGGGGAAACACAGATACGCAGTATTTT.

This rearrangement joins TRBV5-6 to TRBJ1-1; D is possibly TRBD1 (6 bases). CDR1 SGHDT and CDR2 YYEEEE come from the germline V gene. The CDR3 length is 18 residues. V was pared by 2 bases and J by 0 bases, with 20 bases between. The CDR3 region is CASSFYRGARTVNTEAFF. The CDR3 nucleotides are TGTGCCAGCAGCTTTTATCGGGGGGCCAGGACCGTGAACACTGAAGCTTTCTTT.

V gene TRBV5-1 combines with J gene TRBJ1-5, with a tentative D call TRBD1 (6 bases). There are 14 residues in the CDR3. Per the germline V gene, CDR1 is SGHRS and CDR2 is YFSETQ. V was pared by 2 bases and J by 6 bases, with 12 bases between. CDR3 coding DNA: TGCGCCAGCAGCTTCTCGGGGGGCGGTCAGCCCCAGCATTTT. Translation gives CASSFSGGGQPQHF.

The gene calls are TRBV6-2 or TRBV6-3 and TRBJ2-3; 8 positions match TRBD1. This CDR3 has 13 residues. CDR1 and CDR2 from the germline V gene are MNHEY and SVGEGT. Unmatched junction bases numbered 14, after V lost 6 bases and J lost 15 bases. This CDR3 reads CASSPDRATAEYF. CDR3 in DNA: TGTGCCAGCAGCCCGGACAGGGCGACCGCAGAATATTTT.